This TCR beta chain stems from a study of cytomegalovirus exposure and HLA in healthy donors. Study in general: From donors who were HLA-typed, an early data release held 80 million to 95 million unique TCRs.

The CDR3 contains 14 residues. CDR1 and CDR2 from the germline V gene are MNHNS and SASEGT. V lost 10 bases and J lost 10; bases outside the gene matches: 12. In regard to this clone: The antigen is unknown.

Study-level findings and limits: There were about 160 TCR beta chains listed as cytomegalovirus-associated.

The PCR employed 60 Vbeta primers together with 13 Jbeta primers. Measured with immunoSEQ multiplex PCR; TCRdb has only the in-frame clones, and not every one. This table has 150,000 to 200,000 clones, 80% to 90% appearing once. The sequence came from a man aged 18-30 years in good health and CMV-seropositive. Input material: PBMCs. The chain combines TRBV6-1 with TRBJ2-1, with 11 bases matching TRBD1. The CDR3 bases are TGTGCCACCGCCGGGACAGGGGGGTTGCAAGAGCAGTTCTTC. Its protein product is CATAGTGGLQEQFF.